The following is a T cell receptor (beta chain) sequence with its context. These data are taken from a study of blood T cell repertoires in COVID-19. Study as a whole: The origin of the acute and convalescent COVID-19 samples was the United States, Italy and Spain.

The study recruited people aged about 18 to 95 years across more than 20 US areas. The repertoire was sequenced with immunoSEQ multiplex PCR; TCRdb's copy has only in-frame clones and lacks some. The repertoire holds roughly 370,000 clones, with around nine tenths as singletons. CDR1 ENHRY and CDR2 SYGVKD come from the germline V gene. V lost 6 bases, J lost 1 base, and 7 bases stayed unmatched. The CDR3 has 15 amino acids. This sequence originates from a woman aged 45-65 years who had recovered from COVID-19. The rearrangement uses TRBV10-3 and TRBJ2-5; 8 bases agree with TRBD1. The sample taken for sequencing was PBMCs or T cells enriched from blood (not recorded which). The CDR3 here is CAIRENQGAQETQYF. CDR3 in DNA: TGTGCCATCAGGGAAAATCAGGGGGCCCAAGAGACCCAGTACTTC.